These 4 T cell receptor beta chains share one sample of origin, sequenced in a study of cytomegalovirus exposure and HLA in healthy donors. The PCR made use of 60 Vbeta and 13 Jbeta primers. TCRdb's copy holds only in-frame clones and misses some; the assay was immunoSEQ multiplex PCR. The sample holds some 77,000 clones, over 70% seen once. The sequenced material came from PBMCs. The source of these receptors is a woman aged 45 to 65 in good health and CMV-seropositive.

CDR3 amino acids: CASSLAGGATADTQYF. DNA of the CDR3: TGTGCCAGCAGCTTAGCGGGGGGCGCCACGGCAGATACGCAGTATTTT. The chain carries TRBV7-3 and TRBJ2-3, with 8 bases fitting TRBD2. Trimming at V came to 2 bases and at J to 4 bases, leaving 8 bases not matched to a gene. The CDR3 has 16 amino acids. The germline CDR1 and CDR2 sequences are SGHTA and FQGTGA.

The rearrangement joins TRBV30 to TRBJ1-1; D might be TRBD1 (5 bases). V shed 4 bases and J shed 1 base, with 13 bases lying between them. The germline CDR1 and CDR2 sequences are GTSNPN and SVGIG (reference sequence). CDR3 length: 14 residues. CDR3 region: CAWTEGVTNTEAFF. Here the CDR3 DNA reads TGTGCCTGGACCGAAGGGGTCACGAACACTGAAGCTTTCTTT.

This chain connects TRBV6-1 to TRBJ1-4, with a possible D match to TRBD1 (6 bases). The V gene's germline CDR1 is MNHNS and CDR2 SASEGT. This CDR3 comprises 15 residues. The germline V and J ends were trimmed by 0 bases and 4 bases, with 9 bases remaining between them. CDR3 in amino acids: CASSEAGTFNEKLFF. CDR3 nucleotide sequence: TGTGCCAGCAGTGAAGCCGGGACATTTAATGAAAAACTGTTTTTT.

The V and J genes are TRBV6-5 and TRBJ1-4; tentatively, D is TRBD1 (5 bases). V was cut by 1 base and J by 8 bases, with 14 bases left in between. The CDR3 is made up of 15 amino acids. Germline V gene lookup returns CDR1 MNHEY and CDR2 SVGAGI. The CDR3 reads CASSYWGDTREKLFF. DNA of the CDR3: TGTGCCAGCAGTTACTGGGGCGATACACGGGAAAAACTGTTTTTT.